The 28 T cell receptor beta chains in this list originate from one sample, sequenced in a study of cytomegalovirus exposure and HLA in healthy donors. In the PCR, 60 Vbeta and 13 Jbeta primers were used. The table came from immunoSEQ multiplex PCR; TCRdb's copy has only in-frame clones and leaves some out. The sample has over 75,000 clones; about 83% are singletons. The sample consisted of PBMCs. The receptors derive from a woman younger than 30 in good health and CMV-seropositive.

The chain has TRBV28 and TRBJ2-7; D gene uncertain. There are 15 residues in the CDR3. Germline assignment: CDR1 MDHEN and CDR2 SYDVKM. V was trimmed by 3 bases and J by 4 bases, leaving 16 bases between them. The CDR3 protein is CASSFLAAEVYEQYF. In DNA, the CDR3 is TGTGCCAGCAGTTTCTTGGCGGCAGAGGTATACGAGCAGTACTTC.

The gene calls are TRBV11-2 and TRBJ1-2; D may be TRBD1 (5 bases). V was pared by 1 base and J by 6 bases, with 15 bases between. The CDR3 covers 15 residues. Germline lookup yields CDR1 SGHAT and CDR2 FQNNGV. The CDR3 loop is CASSLGGGSFDGYTF. Written as DNA, the CDR3 is TGTGCCAGCAGCTTAGGGGGGGGTTCCTTTGATGGCTACACCTTC.

The V and J genes are TRBV2 and TRBJ2-5; 12 bases are a match to TRBD2. This CDR3 is 17 amino acids long. V shed 7 bases and J 4 bases; nucleotides not matched to a gene: 13. Germline CDR1 reads SNHLY; CDR2 reads FYNNEI. CDR3 nucleotides: TGTGCCAGCATTGGAGCTAGCGGGAGGGCCGGGGTAGAGACCCAGTACTTC. Its translation: CASIGASGRAGVETQYF.

This clone was observed a handful of times. This chain links TRBV6-5 with TRBJ1-5; D is undetermined. This CDR3 contains 13 residues. From germline, CDR1 is MNHEY and CDR2 SVGAGI. The V end was cut by 6 bases, the J end by 3 bases, with 9 bases between. CDR3 bases: TGTGCCAGCAGGGGGAGTTACAATCAGCCCCAGCATTTT. Translating it yields CASRGSYNQPQHF.

The chain couples TRBV28 to TRBJ2-5; TRBD2 agrees at 8 bases. CDR3 size: 15 residues. With V trimmed by 7 bases and J by 5 bases, 12 bases remained unmatched. CDR1 is MDHEN, CDR2 SYDVKM, per germline. The CDR3 spells CASMSGGRRSETQYF. The CDR3 DNA follows: TGTGCCAGCATGAGCGGGGGCCGGCGCTCTGAGACCCAGTACTTC.

This clone was seen a few times. The gene calls are TRBV9 and TRBJ2-3; 9 bases are a match to TRBD2. J was trimmed by 1 base and V by 0 bases; bases with no gene match: 0. Germline V gene sequence: CDR1 SGDLS, CDR2 YYNGEE. This CDR3 is 15 amino acids long. The CDR3 DNA reads TGTGCCAGCAGCGTAGCTAGCGGGGGCACAGATACGCAGTATTTT. Its protein product is CASSVASGGTDTQYF. Full variable domain (rest looked up from reference TRBV9 and TRBJ2-3): DSGVTQTPKHLITATGQRVTLRCSPRSGDLSVYWYQQSLDQGLQFLIQYYNGEERAKGNILERFSAQQFPDLHSELNLSSLELGDSALYFCASSVASGGTDTQYFGPGTRLTVL.

The rearrangement joins TRBV5-1 to TRBJ2-2; weak D call: TRBD1 (6 bases). There are 16 residues in the CDR3. Trimming took 4 bases from V and 0 from J, leaving 13 bases between them. CDR1 SGHRS and CDR2 YFSETQ come from the germline V gene. The CDR3 DNA reads as TGCGCCAGCAGCCGCCGGACAGACGCGAACACCGGGGAGCTGTTTTTT. It is translated as CASSRRTDANTGELFF. Looking up the rest from reference TRBV5-1 and TRBJ2-2 gives the full variable domain: KAGVTQTPRYLIKTRGQQVTLSCSPISGHRSVSWYQQTPGQGLQFLFEYFSETQRNKGNFPGRFSGRQFSNSRSEMNVSTLELGDSALYLCASSRRTDANTGELFFGEGSRLTVL.

This clone was observed a handful of times. The chain combines TRBV12-5 with TRBJ2-2, with 8 bases lining up with TRBD1. CDR3 length equals 13 residues. CDR1 is LGHNT, CDR2 FRNRAP, per germline. Germline trimming cut 5 bases from V and 5 bases from J; bases unmatched to any gene: 1. CDR3 nucleotide sequence: TGTGCTAGTGGTACAGGGGGGACCGGGGAGCTGTTTTTT. This sequence encodes CASGTGGTGELFF.

This chain links TRBV4-2 with TRBJ2-3, with D uncertain. Germline V lookup: CDR1 LGHNA, CDR2 YNFKEQ. The V end was cut by 4 bases, the J end by 4 bases, with 21 bases between. This CDR3 has 17 residues. The CDR3 bases are TGTGCCAGCAGCCCGACACGAGACCTTTACGTACCAGATACGCAGTATTTT. Protein: CASSPTRDLYVPDTQYF.

The genes are TRBV9 and TRBJ2-7; TRBD2 matches 8 bases. The V segment lost 3 bases and the J segment 3 bases; nucleotides outside the gene matches: 8. The CDR3 is made up of 15 amino acids. CDR1 is SGDLS, CDR2 YYNGEE, per germline. The CDR3 nucleotides are TGTGCCAGCAGCGGAGGGACTAGGCAAGGCTACGAGCAGTACTTC. Translated: CASSGGTRQGYEQYF.

The chain has TRBV5-6 and TRBJ2-3, with 7 bases fitting TRBD1. Germline values: CDR1 SGHDT, CDR2 YYEEEE. The CDR3 runs to 17 residues. The ends lost 1 base at V and 1 base at J; junction bases unmatched: 9. Here the CDR3 reads CASSLWGTAYGTDTQYF. The CDR3 region has the DNA TGTGCCAGCAGCTTGTGGGGGACAGCCTATGGCACAGATACGCAGTATTTT.

This clone has a count of ten or more. The rearrangement uses TRBV5-1 and TRBJ2-7; 9 bases match TRBD1. CDR1 SGHRS and CDR2 YFSETQ come from the germline V gene. The CDR3 sequence is 12 residues long. The V and J ends lost 4 bases and 6 bases, in that order; junction bases with no gene match: 2. The CDR3 sequence: CASSPDRGEQYF. CDR3 nucleotides: TGCGCCAGCAGCCCGGACAGGGGCGAGCAGTACTTC. Full variable domain (remainder filled in from reference TRBV5-1 and TRBJ2-7): KAGVTQTPRYLIKTRGQQVTLSCSPISGHRSVSWYQQTPGQGLQFLFEYFSETQRNKGNFPGRFSGRQFSNSRSEMNVSTLELGDSALYLCASSPDRGEQYFGPGTRLTVT.

V is TRBV4-1 and J is TRBJ1-2, with 9 bases aligning to TRBD1. Germline-derived CDR1 and CDR2 are MGHRA and YSYEKL. The junction had 10 bases not matched to a gene; V was cut back by 0 bases and J by 5 bases. The CDR3 length is 17 residues. CDR3 in DNA: TGCGCCAGCAGCCAAGATACAGGGGGCCTTTTCTATTATGGCTACACCTTC. Translating gives CASSQDTGGLFYYGYTF.

This rearrangement joins TRBV9 to TRBJ2-1; 16 bases agree with TRBD2. Per the germline V gene, CDR1 is SGDLS and CDR2 is YYNGEE. The CDR3 runs 14 residues. V dropped 3 bases and J dropped 14; count of bases not matched to a gene: 5. CDR3 protein: CASSEGLAGGTEFF. CDR3 nucleotide sequence: TGTGCCAGCAGCGAGGGACTAGCGGGAGGGACGGAGTTCTTC.

V gene TRBV23-1 combines with J gene TRBJ2-7; perhaps TRBD2 as D (5 bases). TRBV23-1 is an ORF for which the function is uncertain. The CDR3 has 13 residues. V gave up 3 bases and J gave up 3 bases, with 9 bases separating them. The CDR3 spells CASSHQDCYEQYF. The CDR3 DNA is TGCGCCAGCAGTCACCAGGACTGCTACGAGCAGTACTTC.

The gene calls are TRBV4-1 and TRBJ2-3; 8 nucleotides line up with TRBD2. CDR3 length: 15 amino acids. CDR1 is MGHRA, CDR2 YSYEKL, per germline. Trimming at V came to 6 bases and at J to 6 bases, leaving 11 bases not matched to a gene. The CDR3 DNA is TGCGCCAGCAGTCCTCGTCGGGAGGGCCCGGATACGCAGTATTTT. It encodes CASSPRREGPDTQYF.

This chain joins TRBV7-3 and TRBJ2-1, with 8 bases matching TRBD2. Trimming cost V 4 bases and J 6 bases; bases outside gene matches: 5. This CDR3 is 14 amino acids long. In germline, CDR1 is SGHTA, CDR2 FQGTGA. The CDR3 reads CASSSGTSFNEQFF. The CDR3 bases are TGTGCCAGCAGCTCAGGGACTAGTTTCAATGAGCAGTTCTTC. The variable domain in full, with the rest retrieved from reference TRBV7-3 and TRBJ2-1, is GAGVSQTPSNKVTEKGKYVELRCDPISGHTALYWYRQSLGQGPEFLIYFQGTGAADDSGLPNDRFFAVRPEGSVSTLKIQRTERGDSAVYLCASSSGTSFNEQFFGPGTRLTVL.

This clone was picked up a small number of times. The chain couples TRBV4-1 to TRBJ1-3; perhaps TRBD1 as D (6 bases). V was trimmed by 7 bases and J by 3 bases, leaving 16 bases between them. CDR1 MGHRA and CDR2 YSYEKL come from the germline V gene. This CDR3 spans 15 amino acids. The CDR3 is CASTTGRGFGNTIYF. In nucleotides, the CDR3 is TGCGCCAGCACGACAGGCAGGGGCTTTGGAAACACCATATATTTT.

The rearrangement uses TRBV5-1 and TRBJ2-5; TRBD1 is a possible D gene (7 bases). The CDR3 is 14 residues long. Germline CDR1 reads SGHRS; CDR2 reads YFSETQ. Trimming stripped 3 bases from V and 4 bases from J, with 13 bases between. In DNA, the CDR3 is TGCGCCAGCAGCTGGGCTCAGGGGGGAGAGACCCAGTACTTC. It translates to CASSWAQGGETQYF. Full variable domain (missing parts from reference TRBV5-1 and TRBJ2-5): KAGVTQTPRYLIKTRGQQVTLSCSPISGHRSVSWYQQTPGQGLQFLFEYFSETQRNKGNFPGRFSGRQFSNSRSEMNVSTLELGDSALYLCASSWAQGGETQYFGPGTRLLVL.

CDR3 sequence reads: CASSDPNRGTQYF. The CDR3 nucleotides read TGCGCCAGCAGCGATCCAAACAGGGGAACGCAGTATTTT. The chain has TRBV5-1 and TRBJ2-3; 7 bases map to TRBD1. The CDR3 runs to 13 residues. Germline-derived CDR1 and CDR2 are SGHRS and YFSETQ. V lost 4 bases, J lost 9 bases, and 8 bases stayed unmatched.

In this sample, this clone turned up once. This chain uses TRBV5-1 with TRBJ1-2; TRBD1 matches 10 bases. CDR3 size: 16 residues. V was clipped by 0 bases and J by 4 bases; unmatched bases: 6. Germline V CDR1 and CDR2: SGHRS, YFSETQ. The CDR3 sequence is CASSLAPGTGAYGYTF. The CDR3 DNA sequence: TGCGCCAGCAGCTTGGCCCCCGGGACAGGGGCCTATGGCTACACCTTC. Full variable domain (missing parts from reference TRBV5-1 and TRBJ1-2): KAGVTQTPRYLIKTRGQQVTLSCSPISGHRSVSWYQQTPGQGLQFLFEYFSETQRNKGNFPGRFSGRQFSNSRSEMNVSTLELGDSALYLCASSLAPGTGAYGYTFGSGTRLTVV.

Only a few counts were recorded for this clone. V usage is TRBV6-5 and J usage is TRBJ1-1, with 7 bases that match TRBD1. V shed 5 bases, J shed 7 bases, and the junction held 7 bases outside the gene matches. This CDR3 has 13 residues. CDR1 and CDR2 (germline): MNHEY, SVGAGI. The CDR3 DNA reads as TGTGCCAGCAGTAACCACAGGGGAGGTGAAGCTTTCTTT. Translation gives CASSNHRGGEAFF.

The rearrangement joins TRBV28 to TRBJ2-7; D possibly corresponds to TRBD2 (5 bases). This CDR3 has 13 residues. Germline-derived CDR1 and CDR2 are MDHEN and SYDVKM. V lost 3 bases and J lost 7, with 13 bases in between. Written as DNA, the CDR3 is TGTGCCAGCAGTTTTATCAATGAGGGAGAGCAGTACTTC. The encoded protein is CASSFINEGEQYF. The full variable domain, with the rest looked up from reference TRBV28 and TRBJ2-7, is DVKVTQSSRYLVKRTGEKVFLECVQDMDHENMFWYRQDPGLGLRLIYFSYDVKMKEKGDIPEGYSVSREKKERFSLILESASTNQTSMYLCASSFINEGEQYFGPGTRLTVT.

The rearrangement uses TRBV13 and TRBJ2-7; 9 bases agree with TRBD1. Germline CDR1 reads PRHDT; CDR2 reads FYEKMQ (reference sequence). V dropped 6 bases and J dropped 5; count of bases not matched to a gene: 8. This CDR3 is built from 14 residues. The CDR3 DNA reads TGTGCCAGCAGACAAGGACAGGGGAACAACGAGCAGTACTTC. It yields the protein CASRQGQGNNEQYF.

The rearrangement joins TRBV2 to TRBJ2-5; D not resolved. V shed 3 bases and J shed 5 bases, with 10 bases lying between them. The CDR3 loop spans 13 amino acids. CDR1 is SNHLY and CDR2 is FYNNEI in the germline V gene. CDR3: CASSDLEWETQYF. CDR3 in DNA: TGTGCCAGCAGTGATCTAGAGTGGGAGACCCAGTACTTC.

The chain carries TRBV29-1 and TRBJ2-7; D unclear. The CDR3 length is 13 residues. V was trimmed by 7 bases and J by 6 bases, leaving 19 bases between them. CDR1 SQVTM and CDR2 ANQGSEA come from the germline V gene. The chain's CDR3 is CSAQRSGVGEQYF. CDR3 sequence (DNA): TGCAGCGCCCAACGGAGTGGAGTGGGCGAGCAGTACTTC.

This chain uses TRBV28 with TRBJ1-5; no firm D call. CDR1 is MDHEN and CDR2 is SYDVKM in the germline V gene. Trimming pared 3 bases from V and 2 bases from J, leaving 8 bases between. The CDR3 extends over 14 amino acids. CDR3 bases: TGTGCCAGCAGTTTTTATCGGGGCAATCAGCCCCAGCATTTT. Protein sequence: CASSFYRGNQPQHF.

In this sample, this clone turned up once. Germline is not matched at one junction end, which may reflect a read error. The chain carries TRBV5-1 and TRBJ2-5, with 12 bases lining up with TRBD1. Germline-derived CDR1 and CDR2 are SGHRS and YFSETQ. The CDR3 runs 15 residues. The CDR3 DNA sequence: TGCGCCAGCACCTTGGGGACAGGGGGCATCGAGACCCAGTACTTC. Protein product: CASTLGTGGIETQYF. Drawing the rest from reference TRBV5-1 and TRBJ2-5, the complete variable domain is KAGVTQTPRYLIKTRGQQVTLSCSPISGHRSVSWYQQTPGQGLQFLFEYFSETQRNKGNFPGRFSGRQFSNSRSEMNVSTLELGDSALYLCASTLGTGGIETQYFGPGTRLLVL.